Only a few counts were recorded for the clone carrying this TCR beta chain. Building the TCR beta libraries relied on iRepertoire HTBI primers, and CDR3 regions underwent Arm-PCR. Using its own MiXCR run on the multiplex PCR reads, TCRdb lists one record per CDR3 protein. The table lists roughly 510,000 distinct CDR3 sequences, roughly 15% of them singletons. Time point reported: newly diagnosed GD, antithyroid drugs for less than 3 months. Scientists built the TCR library using RNA that was extracted from PBMCs. The data were taken from a study of regulatory T cells in long-lasting Graves disease. Whole-study context: Antithyroid drugs had been taken under 3 months by newly diagnosed Graves' patients.

The V gene's germline CDR1 is SGHDN and CDR2 FVKESK. Trimming cost V 7 bases and J 3 bases, with 15 bases left between them. This CDR3 has 15 amino acids. Another study also made use of these data, one on T cells in Graves' hyperthyroidism and ophthalmopathy. That work contributes: TCR CDR3 regions were first amplified by RT-PCR with HTBI primers.

The sequences come from peripheral blood mononuclear cells (PBMCs), collected at new diagnosis, from a patient treated with antithyroid drugs. The TCR comes from a man younger than 35 with Graves disease. This chain links TRBV14 with TRBJ2-2; a possible D gene is TRBD2 (6 bases). The CDR3 loop reads CASTSIGGDTGELFF. CDR3 bases: TGTGCCAGCACCTCAATCGGGGGAGACACCGGGGAGCTGTTTTTT.